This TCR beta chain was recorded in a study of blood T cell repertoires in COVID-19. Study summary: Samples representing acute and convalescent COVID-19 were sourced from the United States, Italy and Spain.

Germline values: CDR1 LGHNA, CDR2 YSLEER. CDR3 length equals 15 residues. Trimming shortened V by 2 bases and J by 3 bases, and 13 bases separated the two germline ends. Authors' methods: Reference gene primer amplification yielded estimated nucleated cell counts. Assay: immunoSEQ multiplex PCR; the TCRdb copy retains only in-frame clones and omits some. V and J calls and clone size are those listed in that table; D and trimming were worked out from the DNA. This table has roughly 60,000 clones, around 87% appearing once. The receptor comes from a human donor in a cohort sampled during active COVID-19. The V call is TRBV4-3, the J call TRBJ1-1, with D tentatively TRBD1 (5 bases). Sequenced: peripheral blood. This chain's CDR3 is CASSQSPSGDTEAFF. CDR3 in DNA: TGCGCCAGCAGCCAATCCCCTTCGGGGGACACTGAAGCTTTCTTT.